The sequence of this TCR beta chain was determined in a study of T cells expressing NK-cell markers. TCRdb re-called the 5' RACE reads and gives one entry per CDR3 protein, without DNA. The table for this sample gives hundreds of thousands of distinct CDR3 sequences. This CDR3 contains 14 residues. Germline V lookup: CDR1 DFQATT, CDR2 SNEGSKA (reference sequence). Sequencing was carried out using blood T cells: a sorted CD56 or NKG2C T cell subset, CD4+ or CD8+ T cells, or bulk PBMC T cells (not recorded which). The TCR was taken from a man aged 18-70 years in good health. The gene calls are TRBV20-1 and TRBJ2-2; there is no DNA to check the TCRdb D call of TRBD1. CDR3 in amino acids: CSASGPTNTGELFF.